This TCR beta chain was retrieved from a study of siplizumab effects on memory and regulatory T cells. Study-level results: There were only a minor fraction of alloreactive clones that mapped to unstimulated subsets. In unstimulated cells, naive T cells appeared more diverse than memory T cells and seemed major alloresponse contributors.

As concerns this clone: Antigen unknown.

TCRdb keeps only in-frame clones here, not all; method: immunoSEQ multiplex PCR. Among around 100,000 clones listed, about 95% were seen once. The CDR3 loop spans 17 amino acids. Germline V gene lookup returns CDR1 SGHRS and CDR2 YFSETQ. Unmatched junction bases numbered 10, after V lost 2 bases and J lost 5 bases. The rearrangement uses TRBV5-1 and TRBJ2-1; TRBD2 agrees at 10 bases. Sequences were obtained from non-Treg CD4+ T cells sorted from blood. The clonotype originates from a human donor in good health. The CDR3 is CASSFLAGATGNNEQFF. The CDR3 DNA reads TGCGCCAGCAGCTTTCTAGCGGGAGCAACGGGGAACAATGAGCAGTTCTTC. Looking up the rest from reference TRBV5-1 and TRBJ2-1 gives the full variable domain: KAGVTQTPRYLIKTRGQQVTLSCSPISGHRSVSWYQQTPGQGLQFLFEYFSETQRNKGNFPGRFSGRQFSNSRSEMNVSTLELGDSALYLCASSFLAGATGNNEQFFGPGTRLTVL.